The source of this T cell receptor beta chain is a study of cytomegalovirus exposure and HLA in healthy donors. As for the study in general: The study placed approximately 81% of its roughly 400 genotyped donors in the Caucasian-associated ancestry cluster. Study-level findings and limits: CMV serostatus was the sole immune exposure data available. For most TCR beta V segments, an earlier analysis put the productive rate at about 87% or about 30% of the time.

Germline V gives CDR1 SGHTA, CDR2 FQGNSA. V lost 0 bases and J 4 bases, leaving 19 bases between the germline ends. The CDR3 is 18 amino acids. The donors (healthy individuals) were bone marrow donors. To note about this clone: Its antigen is not identified.

The primer mix had 60 Vbeta and 13 Jbeta primers. The protocol was immunoSEQ multiplex PCR, while the TCRdb copy is restricted to in-frame clones and leaves out a portion. Among roughly 130,000 clones listed, roughly 78% were seen once. Sample: PBMCs. The V gene is TRBV7-2, the J gene TRBJ1-5; D perhaps matches TRBD1 (5 bases). The sequence derives from a man younger than 45 in good health and CMV-seronegative. The CDR3 reads CASSLAGGEWNLNQPQHF. CDR3 coding DNA: TGTGCCAGCAGCTTAGCGGGGGGGGAGTGGAATTTAAATCAGCCCCAGCATTTT.